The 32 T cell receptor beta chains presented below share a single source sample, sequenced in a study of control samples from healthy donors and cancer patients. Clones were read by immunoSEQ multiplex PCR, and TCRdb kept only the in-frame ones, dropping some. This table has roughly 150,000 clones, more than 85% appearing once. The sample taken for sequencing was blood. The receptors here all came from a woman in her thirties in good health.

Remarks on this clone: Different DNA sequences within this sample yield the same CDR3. Here the CDR3 reads CASALAGARSYEQYF. CDR3 in DNA: TGTGCCAGTGCCCTGGCAGGGGCGCGTTCCTACGAGCAGTACTTC. The rearrangement links TRBV19 to TRBJ2-7; perhaps TRBD1 as D (6 bases). The CDR3 is made up of 15 amino acids. Germline CDR1 is LNHDA and CDR2 is SQIVND (reference sequence). The V end lost 8 bases, the J end lost 1 base, and 18 bases lay between the germline ends.

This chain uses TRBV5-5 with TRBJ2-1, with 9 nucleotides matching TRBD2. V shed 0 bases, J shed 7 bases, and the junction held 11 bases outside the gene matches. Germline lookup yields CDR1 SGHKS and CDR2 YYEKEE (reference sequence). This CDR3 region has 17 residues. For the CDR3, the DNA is TGTGCCAGCAGCTTGGTTGGGGGCGGGAGGGCCTTTAATGAGCAGTTCTTC. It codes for CASSLVGGGRAFNEQFF.

The CDR3 here is CAISEFVSGTSSNEQFF. The CDR3 DNA is TGTGCCATCAGTGAGTTCGTTTCCGGGACATCCTCGAATGAGCAGTTCTTC. The V and J genes are TRBV10-3 and TRBJ2-1; tentative D call: TRBD1 (6 bases). The germline V and J ends were trimmed by 1 base and 7 bases, with 20 bases remaining between them. Germline V gene sequence: CDR1 ENHRY, CDR2 SYGVKD. This CDR3 contains 17 residues.

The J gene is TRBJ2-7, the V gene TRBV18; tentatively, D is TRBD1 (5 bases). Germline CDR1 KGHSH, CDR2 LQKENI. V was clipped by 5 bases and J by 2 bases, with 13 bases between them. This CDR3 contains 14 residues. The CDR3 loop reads CASSERTFPYEQYF. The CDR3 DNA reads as TGTGCCAGCTCAGAACGGACATTTCCCTACGAGCAGTACTTC.

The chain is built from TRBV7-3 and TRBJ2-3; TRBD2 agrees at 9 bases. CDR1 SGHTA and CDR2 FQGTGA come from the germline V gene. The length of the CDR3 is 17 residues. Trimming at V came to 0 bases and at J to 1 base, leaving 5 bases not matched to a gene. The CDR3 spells CASSLTGGRARTDTQYF. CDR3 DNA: TGTGCCAGCAGCTTAACAGGCGGGAGGGCCCGCACAGATACGCAGTATTTT. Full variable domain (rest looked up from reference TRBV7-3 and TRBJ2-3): GAGVSQTPSNKVTEKGKYVELRCDPISGHTALYWYRQSLGQGPEFLIYFQGTGAADDSGLPNDRFFAVRPEGSVSTLKIQRTERGDSAVYLCASSLTGGRARTDTQYFGPGTRLTVL.

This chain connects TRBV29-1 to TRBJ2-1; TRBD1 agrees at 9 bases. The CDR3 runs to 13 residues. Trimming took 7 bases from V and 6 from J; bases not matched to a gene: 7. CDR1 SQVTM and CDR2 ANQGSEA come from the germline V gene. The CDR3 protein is CSARDREANEQFF. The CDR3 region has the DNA TGCAGCGCCCGGGACAGGGAGGCCAATGAGCAGTTCTTC.

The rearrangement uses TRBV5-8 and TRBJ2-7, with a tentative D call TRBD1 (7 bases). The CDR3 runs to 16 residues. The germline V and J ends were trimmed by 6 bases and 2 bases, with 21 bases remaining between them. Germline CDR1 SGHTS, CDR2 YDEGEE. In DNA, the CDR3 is TGTGCCAGCACCCGACCTCCGGGGGACAGTCCCTACGAGCAGTACTTC. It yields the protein CASTRPPGDSPYEQYF.

The CDR3 coding sequence is TGTGCCAGCTCACACCAGGGACAGAACACTGAAGCTTTCTTT. The encoded protein is CASSHQGQNTEAFF. The chain has TRBV18 and TRBJ1-1, with D possibly TRBD1 on 6 matching bases. The CDR3 is 14 amino acids. Germline loops: CDR1 KGHSH, CDR2 LQKENI. Trimming took 4 bases from V and 1 from J, leaving 10 bases between them.

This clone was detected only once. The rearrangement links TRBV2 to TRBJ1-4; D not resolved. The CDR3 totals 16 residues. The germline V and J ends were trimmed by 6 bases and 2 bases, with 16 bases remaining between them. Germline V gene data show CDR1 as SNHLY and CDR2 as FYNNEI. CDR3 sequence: CASREDAWATNEKLFF. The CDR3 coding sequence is TGTGCCAGCAGGGAGGATGCTTGGGCGACTAATGAAAAACTGTTTTTT.

CDR3 bases: TGTGCCAGCAGCCGAGGGCAGCGGGAGGGCCGCACCGGGGAGCTGTTTTTT. Translating it yields CASSRGQREGRTGELFF. This rearrangement joins TRBV6-2 or TRBV6-3 to TRBJ2-2; 10 nucleotides agree with TRBD2. CDR3 size: 17 residues. Unmatched junction bases numbered 11, after V lost 6 bases and J lost 4 bases. CDR1 MNHEY and CDR2 SVGEGT come from the germline V gene.

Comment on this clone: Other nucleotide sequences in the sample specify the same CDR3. The CDR3 DNA is TGTGCCAGCTCACCGGACACCGGGGAGCTGTTTTTT. This encodes CASSPDTGELFF. The V call is TRBV18, the J call TRBJ2-2; D is uncertain. V gave up 3 bases and J gave up 3 bases, with 2 bases separating them. Per the germline V gene, CDR1 is KGHSH and CDR2 is LQKENI. The CDR3 spans 12 residues.

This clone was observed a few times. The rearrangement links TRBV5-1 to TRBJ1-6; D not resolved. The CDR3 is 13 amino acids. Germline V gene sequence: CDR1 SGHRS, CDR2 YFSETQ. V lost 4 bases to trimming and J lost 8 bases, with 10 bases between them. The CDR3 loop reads CASSLDGDSPLHF. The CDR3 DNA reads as TGCGCCAGCAGCCTAGACGGGGATTCACCCCTCCACTTT. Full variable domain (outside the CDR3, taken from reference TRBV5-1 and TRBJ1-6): KAGVTQTPRYLIKTRGQQVTLSCSPISGHRSVSWYQQTPGQGLQFLFEYFSETQRNKGNFPGRFSGRQFSNSRSEMNVSTLELGDSALYLCASSLDGDSPLHFGNGTRLTVT.

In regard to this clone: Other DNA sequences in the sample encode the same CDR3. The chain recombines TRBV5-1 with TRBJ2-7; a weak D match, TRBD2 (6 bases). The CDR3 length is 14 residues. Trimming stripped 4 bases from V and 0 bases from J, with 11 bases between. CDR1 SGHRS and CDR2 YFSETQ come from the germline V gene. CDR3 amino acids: CASSRDSSSYEQYF. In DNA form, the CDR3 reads TGCGCCAGCAGCAGGGACTCCAGCTCCTACGAGCAGTACTTC.

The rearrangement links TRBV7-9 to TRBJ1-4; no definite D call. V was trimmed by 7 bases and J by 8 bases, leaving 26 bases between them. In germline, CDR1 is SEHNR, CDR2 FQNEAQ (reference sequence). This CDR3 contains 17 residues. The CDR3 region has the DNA TGTGCCAGCACCACCTACACCGGACCCGGGGTAATGGAAAAACTGTTTTTT. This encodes CASTTYTGPGVMEKLFF.

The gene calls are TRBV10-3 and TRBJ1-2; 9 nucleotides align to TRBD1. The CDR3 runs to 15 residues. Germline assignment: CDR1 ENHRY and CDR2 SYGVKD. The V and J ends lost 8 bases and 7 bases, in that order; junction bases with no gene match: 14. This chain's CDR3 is CAIGNGDRAGGGYTF. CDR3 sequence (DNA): TGTGCCATCGGCAACGGGGACAGGGCTGGAGGTGGCTACACCTTC.

CDR3 amino acids: CASRNTGLATGEQYF. DNA for the CDR3: TGTGCCAGCAGAAATACCGGACTAGCGACGGGCGAGCAGTACTTC. V is TRBV5-6 and J is TRBJ2-7; 9 bases fit TRBD2. The V gene end was trimmed by 5 bases and the J gene end by 6 bases; junction bases not matched to a gene: 12. The CDR3 loop spans 15 amino acids. Per the germline V gene, CDR1 is SGHDT and CDR2 is YYEEEE.

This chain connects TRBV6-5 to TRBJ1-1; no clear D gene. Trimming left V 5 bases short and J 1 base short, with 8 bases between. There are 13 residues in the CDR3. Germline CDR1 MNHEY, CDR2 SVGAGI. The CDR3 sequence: CASSMAKNTEAFF. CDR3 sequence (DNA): TGTGCCAGCAGTATGGCGAAGAACACTGAAGCTTTCTTT.

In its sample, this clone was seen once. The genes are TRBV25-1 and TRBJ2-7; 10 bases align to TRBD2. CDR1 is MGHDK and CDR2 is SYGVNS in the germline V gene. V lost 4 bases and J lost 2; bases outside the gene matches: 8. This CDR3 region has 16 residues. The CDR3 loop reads CASSGLAGAVPYEQYF. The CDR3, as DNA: TGTGCCAGCAGTGGGCTAGCGGGAGCGGTCCCCTACGAGCAGTACTTC.

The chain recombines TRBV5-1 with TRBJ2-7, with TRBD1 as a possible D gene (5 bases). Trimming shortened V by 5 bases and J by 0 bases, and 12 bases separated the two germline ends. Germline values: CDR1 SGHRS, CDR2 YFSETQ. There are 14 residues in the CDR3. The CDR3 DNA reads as TGCGCCAGCAGTGTCGGACATAGCTCCTACGAGCAGTACTTC. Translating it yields CASSVGHSSYEQYF. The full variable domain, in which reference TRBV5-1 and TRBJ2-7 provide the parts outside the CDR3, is KAGVTQTPRYLIKTRGQQVTLSCSPISGHRSVSWYQQTPGQGLQFLFEYFSETQRNKGNFPGRFSGRQFSNSRSEMNVSTLELGDSALYLCASSVGHSSYEQYFGPGTRLTVT.

CDR3 in DNA: TGTGCCAGCAGCGCGGGACCCAGCCCGGGAGAGACCCAGTACTTC. Amino acids: CASSAGPSPGETQYF. The rearrangement links TRBV5-4 to TRBJ2-5; possible D gene TRBD2, 6 bases. Germline CDR1 is SGHNT and CDR2 is YYREEE (reference sequence). V lost 4 bases, J lost 4 bases, and 17 bases lay in between. The CDR3 consists of 15 residues.

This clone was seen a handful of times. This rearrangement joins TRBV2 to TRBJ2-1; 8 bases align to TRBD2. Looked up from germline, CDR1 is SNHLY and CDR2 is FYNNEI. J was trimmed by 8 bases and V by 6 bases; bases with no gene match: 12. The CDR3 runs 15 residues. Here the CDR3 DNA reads TGTGCCAGCAGAAAAGGATGGCTAGCGGGCGATGAGCAGTTCTTC. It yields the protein CASRKGWLAGDEQFF.

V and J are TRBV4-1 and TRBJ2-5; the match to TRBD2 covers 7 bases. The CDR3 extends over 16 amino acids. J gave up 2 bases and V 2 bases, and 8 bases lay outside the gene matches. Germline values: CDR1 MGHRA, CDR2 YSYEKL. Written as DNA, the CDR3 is TGCGCCAGCAGCCAAAGAAGCGGGATGTCTCAAGAGACCCAGTACTTC. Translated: CASSQRSGMSQETQYF.

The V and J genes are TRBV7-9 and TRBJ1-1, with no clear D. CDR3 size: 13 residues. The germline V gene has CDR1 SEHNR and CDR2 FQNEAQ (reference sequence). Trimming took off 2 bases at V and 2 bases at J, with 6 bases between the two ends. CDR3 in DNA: TGTGCCAGCAGCTTACCAGGCAACACTGAAGCTTTCTTT. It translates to CASSLPGNTEAFF.

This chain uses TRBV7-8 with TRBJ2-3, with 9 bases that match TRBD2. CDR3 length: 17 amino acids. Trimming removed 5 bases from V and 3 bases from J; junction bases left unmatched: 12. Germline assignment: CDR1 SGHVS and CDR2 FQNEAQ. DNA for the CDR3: TGTGCCAGCAGCCCTCGTTCCGGGACTAGCTTTACAGATACGCAGTATTTT. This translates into CASSPRSGTSFTDTQYF.

The CDR3 region has the DNA TGTGCCAGCAGTTTGGGCAAGCACTATGGCTACACCTTC. Translation: CASSLGKHYGYTF. This chain uses TRBV27 with TRBJ1-2; D is unclear. The CDR3 length is 13 residues. Germline lookup yields CDR1 MNHEY and CDR2 SMNVEV (reference sequence). V was shortened by 3 bases and J by 3 bases, with 8 bases between the two germline ends.

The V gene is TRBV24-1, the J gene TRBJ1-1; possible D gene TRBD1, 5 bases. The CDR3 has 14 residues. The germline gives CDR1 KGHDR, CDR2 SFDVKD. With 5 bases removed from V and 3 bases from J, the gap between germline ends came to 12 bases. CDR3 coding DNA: TGTGCCACCAGTGCCTGGGGCTCTCACACTGAAGCTTTCTTT. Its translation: CATSAWGSHTEAFF.

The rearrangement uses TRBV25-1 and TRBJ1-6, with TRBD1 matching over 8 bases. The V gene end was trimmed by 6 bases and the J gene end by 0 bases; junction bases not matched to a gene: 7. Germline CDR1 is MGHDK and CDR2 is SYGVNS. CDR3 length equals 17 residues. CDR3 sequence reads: CASRAGGRGSYNSPLHF. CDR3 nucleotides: TGTGCCAGCAGGGCAGGGGGCAGAGGCTCCTATAATTCACCCCTCCACTTT.

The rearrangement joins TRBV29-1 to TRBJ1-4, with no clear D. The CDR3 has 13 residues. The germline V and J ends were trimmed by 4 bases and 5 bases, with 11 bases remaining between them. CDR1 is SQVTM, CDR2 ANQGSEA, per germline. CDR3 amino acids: CSVGYSRNEKLFF. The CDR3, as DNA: TGCAGCGTTGGGTACAGCAGAAATGAAAAACTGTTTTTT.

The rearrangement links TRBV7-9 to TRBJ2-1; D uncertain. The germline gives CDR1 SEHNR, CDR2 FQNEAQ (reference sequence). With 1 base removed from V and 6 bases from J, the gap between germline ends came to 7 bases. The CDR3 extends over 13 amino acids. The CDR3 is CASSLVTLNEQFF. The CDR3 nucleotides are TGTGCCAGCAGCTTAGTTACCCTCAATGAGCAGTTCTTC.

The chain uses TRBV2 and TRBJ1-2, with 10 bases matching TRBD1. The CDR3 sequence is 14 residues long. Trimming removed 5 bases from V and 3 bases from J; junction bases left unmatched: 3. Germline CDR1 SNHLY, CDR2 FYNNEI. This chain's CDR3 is CASSRQGADYGYTF. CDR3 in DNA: TGTGCCAGCAGTCGACAGGGGGCGGACTATGGCTACACCTTC. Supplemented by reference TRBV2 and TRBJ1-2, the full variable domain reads EPEVTQTPSHQVTQMGQEVILRCVPISNHLYFYWYRQILGQKVEFLVSFYNNEISEKSEIFDDQFSVERPDGSNFTLKIRSTKLEDSAMYFCASSRQGADYGYTFGSGTRLTVV.

CDR3 sequence (DNA): TGTGCCAGCAGCTATGGGGGGCGGAATCAGCCCCAGCATTTT. Translation gives CASSYGGRNQPQHF. This sequence joins TRBV5-4 and TRBJ1-5; a weak D match, TRBD1 (6 bases). The germline V and J ends were trimmed by 3 bases and 4 bases, with 11 bases remaining between them. Germline values: CDR1 SGHNT, CDR2 YYREEE (reference sequence). CDR3 length equals 14 residues.

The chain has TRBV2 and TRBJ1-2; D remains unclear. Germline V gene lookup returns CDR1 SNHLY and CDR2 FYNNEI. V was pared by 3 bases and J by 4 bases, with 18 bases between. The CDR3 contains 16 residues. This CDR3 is CASSEFRPGHGYGYTF. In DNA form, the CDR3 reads TGTGCCAGCAGTGAGTTTAGGCCAGGTCATGGCTATGGCTACACCTTC.